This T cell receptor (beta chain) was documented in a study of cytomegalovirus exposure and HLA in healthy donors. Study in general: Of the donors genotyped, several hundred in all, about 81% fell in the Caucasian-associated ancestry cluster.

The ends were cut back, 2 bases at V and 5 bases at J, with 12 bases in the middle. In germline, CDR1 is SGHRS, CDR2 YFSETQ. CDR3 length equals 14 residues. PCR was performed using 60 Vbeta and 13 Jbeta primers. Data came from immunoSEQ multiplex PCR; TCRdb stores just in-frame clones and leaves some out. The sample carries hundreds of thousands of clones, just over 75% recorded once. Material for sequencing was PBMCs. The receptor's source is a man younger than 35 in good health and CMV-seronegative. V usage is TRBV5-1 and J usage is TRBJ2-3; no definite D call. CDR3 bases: TGCGCCAGCAGCTTTCCTGGGCAGGTAGATACGCAGTATTTT. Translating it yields CASSFPGQVDTQYF.